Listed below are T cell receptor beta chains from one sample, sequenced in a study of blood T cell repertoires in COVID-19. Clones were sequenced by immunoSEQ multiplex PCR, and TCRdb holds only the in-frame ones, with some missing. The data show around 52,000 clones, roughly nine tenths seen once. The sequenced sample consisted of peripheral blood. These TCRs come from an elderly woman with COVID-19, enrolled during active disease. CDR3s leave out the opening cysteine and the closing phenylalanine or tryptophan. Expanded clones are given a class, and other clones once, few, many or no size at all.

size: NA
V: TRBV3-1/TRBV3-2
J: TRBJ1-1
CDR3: ASRQNRFTEAF

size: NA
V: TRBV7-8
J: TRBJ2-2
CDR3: ASIQRGLAGGVTNTGELF

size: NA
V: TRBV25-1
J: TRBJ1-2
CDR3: ASSDRNYGYT

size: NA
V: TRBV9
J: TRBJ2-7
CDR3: ASSVGSRRQGSSYEQY

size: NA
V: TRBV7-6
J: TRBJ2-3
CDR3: ASSSSWTSDTQY

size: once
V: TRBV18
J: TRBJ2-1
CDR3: ASSPTTSGVYNEQF

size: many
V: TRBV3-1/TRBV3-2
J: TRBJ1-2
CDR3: ASSQRGTGRNYGYT

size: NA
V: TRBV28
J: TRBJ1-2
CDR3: ASSLSRVEYGYT

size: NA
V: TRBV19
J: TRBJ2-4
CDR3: ASTPRALGIQY

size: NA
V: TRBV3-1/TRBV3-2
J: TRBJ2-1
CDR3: ASSQGWRGGRNEQF